This TCR beta chain is drawn from a study of cytomegalovirus exposure and HLA in healthy donors. Overall study context: Of about 390 genotyped donors, 81% grouped in the Caucasian-associated ancestry cluster.

Overall study results and limits: Per a prior analysis, the majority of TCR beta V segments were productive roughly 90% or roughly 30% of the time.

Germline CDR1 and CDR2: WNHNN and SYGVQD (reference sequence). The CDR3 is made up of 15 amino acids. After removal of 3 bases from V and 4 bases from J, the junction contained 8 bases not matched to a gene. Comment on this clone: Its antigen remains unknown.

The PCR ran on 60 Vbeta and 13 Jbeta primers. The protocol was immunoSEQ multiplex PCR, while the TCRdb copy is restricted to in-frame clones and leaves out a portion. The repertoire consists of about 140,000 clones, with roughly four fifths occurring once and the leading ten covering 3.5% to 5%. This chain joins TRBV10-1 and TRBJ1-2; 7 bases agree with TRBD1. The sample was PBMCs. The source of this sequence is a man aged 40-49 years in good health and CMV-seropositive. Here the CDR3 DNA reads TGCGCCAGCAGTGATGGGGACAGCTCCTTCTATGGCTACACCTTC. It translates to CASSDGDSSFYGYTF.